Reported below is one T cell receptor (beta chain). Antigen specificity is unknown. This record comes from a study of cytotoxic CD8 clonotypes in ibrutinib-treated CLL. CDR1 is KGHSH and CDR2 is LQKENI in the germline V gene. J lost 2 bases, V lost 6 bases, and 4 bases had no gene match. The CDR3 loop spans 14 amino acids. Whole-study findings and limits: Public clonotypes were seen rarely and were contracted or stable on treatment.

Sequencing was performed with immunoSEQ multiplex PCR; in TCRdb, only in-frame clones are kept and a portion is missing. Among some 350,000 clones, roughly 70% were seen once, and the ten largest hold 5% to 6.5%. The sample was PBMCs, taken after 36 months of ibrutinib treatment. This receptor was taken from a human donor with chronic lymphocytic leukemia. This chain connects TRBV18 to TRBJ2-7; 10 positions match TRBD2. The CDR3 spells CASSPGTSAYEQYF. Written as DNA, the CDR3 is TGTGCCAGCTCCCCAGGGACTAGCGCCTACGAGCAGTACTTC.